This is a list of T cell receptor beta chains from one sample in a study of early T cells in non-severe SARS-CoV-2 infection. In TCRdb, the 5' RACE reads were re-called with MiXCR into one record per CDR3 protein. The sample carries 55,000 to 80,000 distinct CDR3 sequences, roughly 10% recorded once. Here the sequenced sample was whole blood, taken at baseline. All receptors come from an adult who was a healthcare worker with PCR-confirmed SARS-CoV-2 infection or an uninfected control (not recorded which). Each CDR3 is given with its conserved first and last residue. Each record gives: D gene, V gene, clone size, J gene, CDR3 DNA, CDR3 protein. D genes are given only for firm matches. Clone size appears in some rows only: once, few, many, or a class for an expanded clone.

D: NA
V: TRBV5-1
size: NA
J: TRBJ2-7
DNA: TGCGCCAGCAGCTTGGAGGTAGGAAGAGGCGAGCAGTACTTC
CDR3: CASSLEVGRGEQYF

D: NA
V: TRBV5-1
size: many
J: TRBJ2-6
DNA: TGCGCCAGCAGAGAAGGGGCCAACGTCCTGACTTTC
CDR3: CASREGANVLTF

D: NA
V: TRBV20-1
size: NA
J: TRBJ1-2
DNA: TGCAGTGCTCAAGGGGTCCGTGGCTACACCTTC
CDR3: CSAQGVRGYTF

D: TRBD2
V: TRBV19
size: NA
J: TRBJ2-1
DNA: TGTGCCAGTACACTAGCGGGAGCAAGCTCCTACAATGAGCAGTTCTTC
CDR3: CASTLAGASSYNEQFF

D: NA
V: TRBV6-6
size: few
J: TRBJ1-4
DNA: TGTGCCAGCAGTTACCTTGGCAGAACTAATGAAAAACTGTTTTTT
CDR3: CASSYLGRTNEKLFF

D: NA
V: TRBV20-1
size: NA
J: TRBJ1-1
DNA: TGCAGTGCTAGAGATGTAGTCAGGGCACCGGAGAACACTGAAGCTTTCTTT
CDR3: CSARDVVRAPENTEAFF

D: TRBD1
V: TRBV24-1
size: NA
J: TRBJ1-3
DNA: TGTGCCACCAGTGATTTGCGTCTGACAGGGGCTGGAAACACCATATATTTT
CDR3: CATSDLRLTGAGNTIYF

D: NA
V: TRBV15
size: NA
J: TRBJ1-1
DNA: TGTGCCACCAGCAGAGTATTGAACACTGAAGCTTTCTTT
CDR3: CATSRVLNTEAFF

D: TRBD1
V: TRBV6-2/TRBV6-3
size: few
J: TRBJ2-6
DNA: TGTGCCAGCAGTTCTGGACAGGATTTGACTTTC
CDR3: CASSSGQDLTF

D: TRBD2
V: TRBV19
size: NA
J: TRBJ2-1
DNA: TGTGCCAGTAGTAAGCTAGCGGGAGCGACGGTTGAGCAGTTCTTC
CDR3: CASSKLAGATVEQFF

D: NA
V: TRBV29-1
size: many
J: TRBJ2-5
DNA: TGCAGCGTTGAAGTAGTAGTTCTAGAGACCCAGTACTTC
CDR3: CSVEVVVLETQYF

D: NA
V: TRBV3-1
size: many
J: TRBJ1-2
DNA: TGTGCCAGCAGCCAGGGGGTGGGGTATGGCTACACCTTC
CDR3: CASSQGVGYGYTF

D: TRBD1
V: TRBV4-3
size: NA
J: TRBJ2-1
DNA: TGCGCCAGCAGCCAAGATAGCCTACAGGGGACTGAGCAGTTCTTC
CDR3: CASSQDSLQGTEQFF

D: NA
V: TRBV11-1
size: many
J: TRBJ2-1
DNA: TGTGCCAGCAGCTTAGTCAGGTGGGGCCCGATAAGGTTCTTC
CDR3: CASSLVRWGPIRFF

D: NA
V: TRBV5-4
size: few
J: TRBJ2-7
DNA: TGTGCCAGCAGCTTCCCCGACGGGAACTACGAGCAGTACTTC
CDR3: CASSFPDGNYEQYF

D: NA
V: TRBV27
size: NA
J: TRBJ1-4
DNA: TGTGCCAGGGTACTAATCGAGGGGGCAACTAATGAAAAACTGTTTTTT
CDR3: CARVLIEGATNEKLFF

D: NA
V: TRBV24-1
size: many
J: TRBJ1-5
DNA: TGTGCCACCAGTGATGAAGGGGCAAGTAGGCCCCAGCATTTT
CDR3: CATSDEGASRPQHF

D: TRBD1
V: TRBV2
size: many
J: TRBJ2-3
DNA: TGTGCCAGCAGACCGGACCCGGGACAGGGATACACAGATACGCAGTATTTT
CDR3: CASRPDPGQGYTDTQYF

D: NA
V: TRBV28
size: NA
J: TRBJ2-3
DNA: TGTGCCAGCAGTCCGTTCCGGGATACGCAGTATTTT
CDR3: CASSPFRDTQYF

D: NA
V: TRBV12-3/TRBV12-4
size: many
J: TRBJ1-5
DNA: TGTGCCAGCAGTTTATTCAGGACCACCCCTTATCAGCCCCAGCATTTT
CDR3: CASSLFRTTPYQPQHF

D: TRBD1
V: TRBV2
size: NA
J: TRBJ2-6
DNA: TGTGCCAGCAGTAACCTGGACAGGGGCAGGGACGATGGGGCCAACGTCCTGACTTTC
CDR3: CASSNLDRGRDDGANVLTF

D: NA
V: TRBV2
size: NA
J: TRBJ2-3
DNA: TGTGCCAGCAGGGCAAGATTGACAGATACGCAGTATTTT
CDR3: CASRARLTDTQYF

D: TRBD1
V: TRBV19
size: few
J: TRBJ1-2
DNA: TGTGCCAGTAGTGCCCAGGGACAGGGGATTAACTATGGCTACACCTTC
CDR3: CASSAQGQGINYGYTF

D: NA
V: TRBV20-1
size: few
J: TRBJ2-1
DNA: TGCAGTGCTATGACAGGTACCTACAATGAGCAGTTCTTC
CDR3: CSAMTGTYNEQFF

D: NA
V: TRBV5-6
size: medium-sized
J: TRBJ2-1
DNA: TGTGCCAGCAGCTTGGGACTAAATACAGAGCAGTTCTTC
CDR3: CASSLGLNTEQFF

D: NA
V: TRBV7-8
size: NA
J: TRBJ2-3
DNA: TGTGCCAGCAGCTTATTATCTGGGGGCAAAGATACGCAGTATTTT
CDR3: CASSLLSGGKDTQYF

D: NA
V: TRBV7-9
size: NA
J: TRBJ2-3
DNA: TGTGCCAGCAGCTTAGCGCTCGGGATCCCTATAACAGATACGCAGTATTTT
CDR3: CASSLALGIPITDTQYF

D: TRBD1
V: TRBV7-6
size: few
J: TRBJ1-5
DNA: TGTGCCAGCAGCTTATCCGGACAGGGCAATCAGCCCCAGCATTTT
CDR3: CASSLSGQGNQPQHF

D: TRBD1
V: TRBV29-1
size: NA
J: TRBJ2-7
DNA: TGCAGCGTTGTGACAGGGAGTTACGAGCAGTACTTC
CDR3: CSVVTGSYEQYF

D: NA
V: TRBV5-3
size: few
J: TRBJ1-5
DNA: TGTGCCAGAAGCTTGGGCTCCAATCAGCCCCAGCATTTT
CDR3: CARSLGSNQPQHF

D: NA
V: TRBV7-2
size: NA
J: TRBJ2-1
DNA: TGTGCCAGCAGCCTGGATAGAAGGGAGCAGTTCTTC
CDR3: CASSLDRREQFF

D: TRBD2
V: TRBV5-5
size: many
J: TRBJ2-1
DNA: TGTGCCAGCAGCTTGCGGGGTATCCCTGGGACTAGCGGGAATGAGCAGTTCTTC
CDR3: CASSLRGIPGTSGNEQFF

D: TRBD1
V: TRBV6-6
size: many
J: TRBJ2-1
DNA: TGTGCCAGCAGCGTATTACGGACAGGGAATGAGCAGTTCTTC
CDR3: CASSVLRTGNEQFF

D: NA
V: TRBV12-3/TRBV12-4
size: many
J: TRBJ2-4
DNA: TGTGCCAGCAGTACAACCCTCCCCGGGGGGCACCGAAACATTCAGTACTTC
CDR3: CASSTTLPGGHRNIQYF

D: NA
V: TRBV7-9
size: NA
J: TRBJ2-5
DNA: TGTGCCAGCAGAAGGGACTCTGAGACCCAGTACTTC
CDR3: CASRRDSETQYF

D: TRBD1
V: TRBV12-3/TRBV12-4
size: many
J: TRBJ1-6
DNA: TGTGCCAGCAGGCTAACAGGGGATAATTCACCCCTCCACTTT
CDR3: CASRLTGDNSPLHF

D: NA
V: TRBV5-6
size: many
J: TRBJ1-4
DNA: TGTGCCAGCAGCTTGATGGGGAGGCTACGGGAAAAACTGTTTTTT
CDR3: CASSLMGRLREKLFF

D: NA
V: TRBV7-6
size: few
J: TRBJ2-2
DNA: TGTGCCAGCAGTGCGCTTTGGGGGGAGCTGTTTTTT
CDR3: CASSALWGELFF

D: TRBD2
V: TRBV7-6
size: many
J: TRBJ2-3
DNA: TGTGCCAGCAGCTTGGGTAGCGGGGGACACACAGATACGCAGTATTTT
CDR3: CASSLGSGGHTDTQYF

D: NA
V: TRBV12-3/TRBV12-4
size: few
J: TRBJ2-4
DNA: TGTGCCAGCAGTCCCGACAGCACCAAAAACATTCAGTACTTC
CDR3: CASSPDSTKNIQYF

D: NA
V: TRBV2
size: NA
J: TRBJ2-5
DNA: TGTGCCAGCAGTGAAGCGCTTCAACCGTCGGGGAACCAGTACTTC
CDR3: CASSEALQPSGNQYF

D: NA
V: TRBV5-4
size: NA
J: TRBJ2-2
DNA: TGTGCCAGCAGCTTGGCCAAACCCACCGGGGAGCTGTTTTTT
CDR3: CASSLAKPTGELFF

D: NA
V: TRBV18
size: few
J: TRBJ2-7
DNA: TGTGCCAGCTCACCACCAGCCATACTAGGAGAGCAGTACTTC
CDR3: CASSPPAILGEQYF

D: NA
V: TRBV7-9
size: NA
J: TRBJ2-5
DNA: TGTGCCAGCACTGGGACGACTCAAGAGACCCAGTACTTC
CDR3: CASTGTTQETQYF

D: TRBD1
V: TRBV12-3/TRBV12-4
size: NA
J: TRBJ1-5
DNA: TGTGCCAGCAGTTTCGGGACAGGCCCTTATAGCAATCAGCCCCAGCATTTT
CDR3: CASSFGTGPYSNQPQHF

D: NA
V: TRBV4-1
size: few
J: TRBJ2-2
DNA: TGCGCCAGCAGCCAATTTACCGGGGAGCTGTTTTTT
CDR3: CASSQFTGELFF

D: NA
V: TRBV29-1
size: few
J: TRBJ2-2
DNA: TGCAGCGTCTCCCCTGTGGGGACCGGGGAGCTGTTTTTT
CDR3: CSVSPVGTGELFF

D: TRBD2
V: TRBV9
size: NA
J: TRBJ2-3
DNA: TGTGCCAGCAGCCCAACAGGAGCGGGGGGAGTCACAGATACGCAGTATTTT
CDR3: CASSPTGAGGVTDTQYF